Each of the 25 T cell receptor beta chains below was sequenced from the same sample in a study of technical replicates of blood from several donors. Repertoires were generated with immunoSEQ multiplex PCR, while TCRdb's copy carries only in-frame clones and drops some. The sample includes approximately 70,000 clones, approximately 96% of them seen just once. Sequencing used T cells isolated from PBMCs. The receptors stem from a human donor in good health.

CDR3 coding DNA: TGTGCCAGCAGCTTGGCACGGCTAGCGGGACGAGTCATCTACAATGAGCAGTTCTTC. Its protein is CASSLARLAGRVIYNEQFF. This chain joins TRBV5-6 and TRBJ2-1; 9 bases match TRBD2. V lost 0 bases to trimming and J lost 3 bases; unmatched junction nucleotides: 13. The CDR3 has 19 amino acids. Per the germline V gene, CDR1 is SGHDT and CDR2 is YYEEEE.

The chain recombines TRBV25-1 with TRBJ1-1; D call uncertain. This CDR3 spans 13 amino acids. The V end lost 3 bases, the J end lost 10 bases, and 15 bases lay between the germline ends. From germline, CDR1 is MGHDK and CDR2 SYGVNS. The DNA of the CDR3 is TGTGCCAGCAGTGATCGGTGGAGGGAGGGAGCTTTCTTT. The encoded protein is CASSDRWREGAFF.

This chain uses TRBV2 with TRBJ2-3, with a possible D match to TRBD2 (5 bases). The germline V gene encodes CDR1 SNHLY and CDR2 FYNNEI. Trimming stripped 4 bases from V and 9 bases from J, with 14 bases between. The CDR3 spans 13 residues. The CDR3 reads CASSVDQADTQYF. Here the CDR3 DNA reads TGTGCCAGCAGTGTTGACCAAGCGGACACGCAGTATTTT.

This sequence joins TRBV2 and TRBJ1-6; D remains ambiguous. There are 15 residues in the CDR3. With 0 bases removed from V and 8 bases from J, the gap between germline ends came to 11 bases. Germline-derived CDR1 and CDR2 are SNHLY and FYNNEI. The chain's CDR3 is CASSEALQKYSPLHF. The CDR3 DNA reads as TGTGCCAGCAGTGAAGCGCTACAGAAGTATTCACCCCTCCACTTT.

The chain links TRBV7-9 to TRBJ1-4; D perhaps matches TRBD1 (5 bases). This CDR3 contains 15 residues. V lost 11 bases, J lost 3 bases, and 19 bases lay in between. Germline V lookup: CDR1 SEHNR, CDR2 FQNEAQ (reference sequence). Here the CDR3 DNA reads TGTGCCCTCCTGGGGAAGGGGCAGTCTAATGAAAAACTGTTTTTT. Protein: CALLGKGQSNEKLFF.

The gene calls are TRBV28 and TRBJ2-2, with 11 bases aligning to TRBD2. CDR3 size: 17 residues. The germline gives CDR1 MDHEN, CDR2 SYDVKM. V shed 4 bases, J shed 6 bases, and the junction held 10 bases outside the gene matches. The CDR3 region is CASSSRILAGGPGELFF. CDR3 bases: TGTGCCAGCAGTTCAAGAATTTTAGCGGGAGGGCCCGGGGAGCTGTTTTTT.

This rearrangement joins TRBV11-3 to TRBJ2-7; perhaps TRBD2 as D (6 bases). The CDR3 is made up of 19 amino acids. Germline assignment: CDR1 SGHNT and CDR2 YENEEA. Trimming removed 5 bases from V and 3 bases from J, with 29 bases in between. The CDR3 protein is CASSPPRLVISNQYYEQYF. Here the CDR3 DNA reads TGTGCCAGCAGCCCACCTAGACTAGTAATTTCGAACCAATACTACGAGCAGTACTTC.

The chain uses TRBV29-1 and TRBJ1-1, with TRBD1 as a possible D gene (6 bases). There are 11 residues in the CDR3. Between the trimmed V and J ends, which lost 6 bases and 4 bases, there was a span of 9 bases. The germline gives CDR1 SQVTM, CDR2 ANQGSEA. The CDR3, as DNA: TGCAGCGTGAGCAGGGGCACTGAAGCTTTCTTT. Amino acids: CSVSRGTEAFF.

The J gene is TRBJ2-2, the V gene TRBV5-1; 13 bases agree with TRBD2. CDR3 size: 16 residues. V lost 0 bases to trimming and J lost 6 bases; unmatched junction nucleotides: 2. Germline values: CDR1 SGHRS, CDR2 YFSETQ. CDR3 DNA: TGCGCCAGCAGCTTGGCCGGACTAGCGGGGGCCGGGGAGCTGTTTTTT. Encoded protein: CASSLAGLAGAGELFF.

The chain links TRBV18 to TRBJ1-1; 8 bases align to TRBD1. This CDR3 is 16 amino acids long. The junction had 12 bases not matched to a gene; V was cut back by 4 bases and J by 5 bases. The germline CDR1 and CDR2 sequences are KGHSH and LQKENI. The CDR3: CASSLGPQGVLTEAFF. The CDR3 DNA follows: TGTGCCAGCTCACTCGGGCCACAGGGGGTGTTGACTGAAGCTTTCTTT. Combining the CDR3 with reference TRBV18 and TRBJ1-1 gives the whole variable domain NAGVMQNPRHLVRRRGQEARLRCSPMKGHSHVYWYRQLPEEGLKFMVYLQKENIIDESGMPKERFSAEFPKEGPSILRIQQVVRGDSAAYFCASSLGPQGVLTEAFFGQGTRLTVV.

The chain links TRBV6-5 to TRBJ2-7; tentative D call: TRBD2 (6 bases). This CDR3 comprises 14 residues. Germline assignment: CDR1 MNHEY and CDR2 SVGAGI. The V and J ends lost 2 bases and 2 bases respectively, with 10 bases between them. CDR3 residues: CASSYGTGTYEQYF. DNA for the CDR3: TGTGCCAGCAGTTACGGGACTGGGACCTACGAGCAGTACTTC.

This chain links TRBV28 with TRBJ2-1; 10 bases are a match to TRBD2. The V gene's germline CDR1 is MDHEN and CDR2 SYDVKM. The J segment lost 2 bases and the V segment lost 10 bases, leaving 14 bases of the junction unmatched. The CDR3 loop spans 17 amino acids. As DNA, the CDR3 is TGTGCCACCCAGACAACTAGCGGGACAGATACCTACAATGAGCAGTTCTTC. Its protein product is CATQTTSGTDTYNEQFF.

This chain connects TRBV23-1 to TRBJ1-3; TRBD1 agrees at 10 bases. TRBV23-1 carries the ORF label, with uncertain function. V lost 2 bases to trimming and J lost 8 bases; unmatched junction nucleotides: 12. This CDR3 contains 17 residues. The CDR3 here is CASSQVRRDRGAHTIYF. The CDR3, as DNA: TGCGCCAGCAGTCAAGTCAGGCGGGACAGGGGCGCACACACCATATATTTT.

This clone was found once. This sequence joins TRBV5-6 and TRBJ1-2, with unresolved D. Trimming shortened V by 6 bases and J by 3 bases, and 18 bases separated the two germline ends. This CDR3 has 15 residues. The germline CDR1 and CDR2 sequences are SGHDT and YYEEEE. The CDR3 protein is CASIPPGRTDYGYTF. As DNA, the CDR3 is TGTGCCAGCATCCCTCCGGGCAGGACTGACTATGGCTACACCTTC.

The rearrangement links TRBV4-1 to TRBJ1-1; D not certain. CDR1 MGHRA and CDR2 YSYEKL come from the germline V gene. Trimming left V 1 base short and J 7 bases short, with 10 bases between. This CDR3 is built from 13 residues. The CDR3: CASSQGSEIEAFF. CDR3 coding DNA: TGCGCCAGCAGCCAAGGTTCCGAGATTGAAGCTTTCTTT.

This chain uses TRBV6-5 with TRBJ1-4, with D hard to call. Germline V gene sequence: CDR1 MNHEY, CDR2 SVGAGI. This CDR3 is built from 14 residues. The V end lost 0 bases, the J end lost 12 bases, and 14 bases lay between the germline ends. CDR3 nucleotide sequence: TGTGCCAGCAGTTACTCTAGTGGGAGTGGGGAACTGTTTTTT. It is translated as CASSYSSGSGELFF.

This chain joins TRBV27 and TRBJ2-4; D gene uncertain. Per germline, CDR1 MNHEY and CDR2 SMNVEV (reference sequence). The germline V and J ends were trimmed by 2 bases and 8 bases, with 13 bases remaining between them. This CDR3 has 14 residues. CDR3 sequence (DNA): TGTGCCAGCAGTTTACGGCTAGATCGGGACATTCAGTACTTC. Protein sequence: CASSLRLDRDIQYF.

This sequence joins TRBV5-4 and TRBJ1-1, with 12 bases identical to TRBD1. This CDR3 has 15 residues. With V trimmed by 4 bases and J by 4 bases, 5 bases remained unmatched. Looked up from germline, CDR1 is SGHNT and CDR2 is YYREEE (reference sequence). In DNA form, the CDR3 reads TGTGCCAGCAGCCTTTGGGACAGGGGGCGCACTGAAGCTTTCTTT. Protein sequence: CASSLWDRGRTEAFF.

V and J are TRBV28 and TRBJ1-5; 7 bases line up with TRBD1. Germline lookup yields CDR1 MDHEN and CDR2 SYDVKM. The CDR3 contains 15 residues. The V gene end was trimmed by 3 bases and the J gene end by 5 bases; junction bases not matched to a gene: 7. CDR3 in amino acids: CASSFLTGLDQPQHF. The CDR3 DNA is TGTGCCAGCAGTTTTTTGACAGGGCTGGATCAGCCCCAGCATTTT.

V and J are TRBV30 and TRBJ2-3, with a weak D call TRBD1 (5 bases). The CDR3 is made up of 13 amino acids. Germline values: CDR1 GTSNPN, CDR2 SVGIG (reference sequence). Deletions cut 2 bases from V and 6 bases from J, with 12 bases between. The CDR3 here is CAWSSQGKDTQYF. The DNA for the CDR3 is TGTGCCTGGAGTTCCCAGGGTAAGGATACGCAGTATTTT.

This chain connects TRBV7-2 to TRBJ1-1; no reliable D call. The CDR3 consists of 11 residues. V lost 1 base, J lost 8 bases, and 5 bases lay in between. Germline V gene lookup returns CDR1 SGHTA and CDR2 FQGNSA. CDR3 loop: CASSLGLEAFF. CDR3 DNA sequence: TGTGCCAGCAGCTTAGGTCTAGAAGCTTTCTTT.

In its sample, this clone was seen once. The chain recombines TRBV6-5 with TRBJ1-2; TRBD1 might be the D (6 bases). The germline V gene encodes CDR1 MNHEY and CDR2 SVGAGI. Trimming shortened V by 6 bases and J by 8 bases, and 13 bases separated the two germline ends. CDR3 size: 12 residues. The CDR3 region has the DNA TGTGCCAGCAGAGGGGGGGGATGGGGCTACACCTTC. It specifies CASRGGGWGYTF.

This clone was observed once. The rearrangement joins TRBV10-1 to TRBJ2-5; possible D gene TRBD2, 5 bases. Germline CDR1 and CDR2: WNHNN and SYGVQD (reference sequence). Trimming left V 3 bases short and J 10 bases short, with 15 bases between. The CDR3 spans 13 residues. Here the CDR3 reads CASSDSPTGNQYF. The CDR3 nucleotides read TGCGCCAGCAGTGACAGCCCCACGGGGAACCAGTACTTC.

The rearrangement links TRBV5-4 to TRBJ1-4; tentatively, D is TRBD1 (6 bases). The CDR3 has 15 residues. Germline values: CDR1 SGHNT, CDR2 YYREEE (reference sequence). The V gene lost 4 bases and the J gene lost 6 bases, with 16 bases spanning the gap. The CDR3 here is CASSPRGGKDEKLFF. DNA of the CDR3: TGTGCCAGCAGCCCGAGGGGGGGAAAGGATGAAAAACTGTTTTTT.

J is TRBJ1-1 and V is TRBV5-1, with TRBD1 identical over 7 bases. Germline CDR1 reads SGHRS; CDR2 reads YFSETQ. The trim removed 4 bases at V and 1 base at J, leaving 7 bases unmatched. The CDR3 consists of 15 residues. DNA for the CDR3: TGCGCCAGCAGCCAAGGACAGGCTTCGAACACTGAAGCTTTCTTT. This codes for CASSQGQASNTEAFF. Together with reference TRBV5-1 and TRBJ1-1, the CDR3 gives the full variable domain: KAGVTQTPRYLIKTRGQQVTLSCSPISGHRSVSWYQQTPGQGLQFLFEYFSETQRNKGNFPGRFSGRQFSNSRSEMNVSTLELGDSALYLCASSQGQASNTEAFFGQGTRLTVV.